Shown below are 18 T cell receptor beta chains from a single sample sequenced in a study of T cell responses to AZD1222 COVID-19 vaccine (dated by TCRdb to about 2021). The library was produced with the immunoSEQ multiplex PCR assay. Here the immuneACCESS table is served through TCRdb, limited to in-frame sequences with V and J called. Missing clones are a known gap in these copies; in checked studies unresolved V genes cover under half, and the rest lacks a known reason. The sample has 50,000 or so clones on record, 88% of them singletons. Approximately 14% of the sample is in the top ten clones. In light of the paper, this sample's time point label describes: baseline before first vaccination. The input for sequencing was peripheral blood, taken on day 0 of AZD1222 vaccination. The receptors shown here come from an adult in good health.

In its sample, this clone was seen a few times. The gene calls are TRBV13 and TRBJ2-2; 9 bases agree with TRBD2. The CDR3 is 17 amino acids. Germline V gene sequence: CDR1 PRHDT, CDR2 FYEKMQ (reference sequence). Trimming at V came to 0 bases and at J to 9 bases, leaving 11 bases not matched to a gene. CDR3 amino acids: CASSLGRSAGGPRELFF. As DNA, the CDR3 is TGTGCCAGCAGCTTAGGGCGCAGCGCGGGAGGGCCCCGGGAGCTGTTTTTT.

The chain couples TRBV5-1 to TRBJ1-4; TRBD1 aligns across 9 bases. The V and J ends lost 4 bases and 8 bases, in that order; junction bases with no gene match: 6. Germline V gene data show CDR1 as SGHRS and CDR2 as YFSETQ. The CDR3 loop spans 14 amino acids. The CDR3 sequence is CASSLVTGGEKLFF. CDR3 nucleotide sequence: TGCGCCAGCAGCCTTGTGACAGGGGGGGAAAAACTGTTTTTT.

The chain combines TRBV27 with TRBJ2-1; 7 bases map to TRBD2. J lost 0 bases, V lost 8 bases, and 7 bases had no gene match. CDR1 and CDR2 from the germline V gene are MNHEY and SMNVEV (reference sequence). The length of the CDR3 is 15 residues. CDR3 nucleotides: TGTGCCAGCGGCCGGGGGAGGGTCTCCTACAATGAGCAGTTCTTC. Protein product: CASGRGRVSYNEQFF.

The genes are TRBV6-5 and TRBJ2-7, with TRBD1 as a possible D gene (5 bases). CDR1 is MNHEY, CDR2 SVGAGI, per germline. The CDR3 runs to 14 residues. Trimming took 6 bases from V and 0 from J, leaving 12 bases between them. For the CDR3, the DNA is TGTGCCAGCAGGCCACAGGCCATCTCCTACGAGCAGTACTTC. Protein product: CASRPQAISYEQYF.

This chain uses TRBV5-1 with TRBJ2-5, with 10 bases that match TRBD1. With V trimmed by 0 bases and J by 5 bases, 4 bases remained unmatched. The CDR3 is 15 amino acids. Germline lookup yields CDR1 SGHRS and CDR2 YFSETQ. CDR3 in amino acids: CASSLGTGGKETQYF. The CDR3, as DNA: TGCGCCAGCAGCTTGGGGACAGGGGGTAAGGAGACCCAGTACTTC.

The genes are TRBV30 and TRBJ2-3, with 9 bases identical to TRBD1. Germline V gives CDR1 GTSNPN, CDR2 SVGIG (reference sequence). The CDR3 totals 14 residues. Trimming at V came to 2 bases and at J to 3 bases, leaving 3 bases not matched to a gene. The CDR3 nucleotides are TGTGCCTGGAGTAGGGGACAGGGAACAGATACGCAGTATTTT. Protein sequence: CAWSRGQGTDTQYF.

In its sample, this clone was seen once. V gene TRBV24-1 combines with J gene TRBJ2-3, with 11 bases identical to TRBD2. Germline assignment: CDR1 KGHDR and CDR2 SFDVKD. The V gene end was trimmed by 6 bases and the J gene end by 2 bases; junction bases not matched to a gene: 9. CDR3 length: 17 amino acids. The CDR3 here is CATSSLLAGGLTDTQYF. CDR3 nucleotides: TGTGCCACCAGTTCCCTCCTAGCGGGAGGCCTCACAGATACGCAGTATTTT.

The chain recombines TRBV24-1 with TRBJ2-3, with 10 bases that match TRBD2. There are 15 residues in the CDR3. With 9 bases clipped from V and 0 bases from J, the junction kept 5 bases outside the gene matches. Germline V gene sequence: CDR1 KGHDR, CDR2 SFDVKD. The CDR3 reads CATGPTSGSTDTQYF. CDR3 DNA sequence: TGTGCCACCGGCCCGACTAGCGGGAGCACAGATACGCAGTATTTT.

This chain joins TRBV7-9 and TRBJ2-5; the D gene is possibly TRBD2 (5 bases). Germline CDR1 and CDR2: SEHNR and FQNEAQ (reference sequence). Trimming cost V 1 base and J 5 bases, with 11 bases left between them. The CDR3 spans 14 residues. In nucleotides, the CDR3 is TGTGCCAGCAGCTTAGGGTCGGGGAAGGAGACCCAGTACTTC. It specifies CASSLGSGKETQYF.

The CDR3 nucleotides read TGTGCCAGCAGCGACATGCGGACAGGGAACACTGAAGCTTTCTTT. It yields the protein CASSDMRTGNTEAFF. The chain combines TRBV7-9 with TRBJ1-1, with 7 bases matching TRBD1. The CDR3 has 15 residues. The ends lost 5 bases at V and 1 base at J; junction bases unmatched: 7. The germline gives CDR1 SEHNR, CDR2 FQNEAQ (reference sequence).

V and J are TRBV27 and TRBJ2-1; 9 nucleotides align to TRBD2. Trimming cost V 8 bases and J 8 bases; bases outside gene matches: 22. Per the germline V gene, CDR1 is MNHEY and CDR2 is SMNVEV (reference sequence). The CDR3 spans 18 residues. The CDR3 here is CASSRDSAGIAGAHEQFF. DNA for the CDR3: TGTGCCAGCTCTCGGGACAGCGCCGGGATAGCGGGAGCACATGAGCAGTTCTTC.

The chain links TRBV28 to TRBJ2-1, with 9 nucleotides matching TRBD2. This CDR3 spans 17 amino acids. Germline V gives CDR1 MDHEN, CDR2 SYDVKM. V lost 3 bases, J lost 2 bases, and 8 bases stayed unmatched. The chain's CDR3 is CASSFGRTSATYNEQFF. The CDR3 coding sequence is TGTGCCAGCAGTTTTGGCCGGACTAGCGCGACCTACAATGAGCAGTTCTTC.

This chain links TRBV7-8 with TRBJ2-7, with 8 bases aligning to TRBD2. The CDR3 loop spans 16 amino acids. Germline V lookup: CDR1 SGHVS, CDR2 FQNEAQ. Trimming at V came to 5 bases and at J to 3 bases, leaving 12 bases not matched to a gene. CDR3 coding DNA: TGTGCCAGCAGCCCACCCGCGATAGCGGGATTCTACGAGCAGTACTTC. Protein product: CASSPPAIAGFYEQYF.

The chain recombines TRBV7-3 with TRBJ2-1; 9 bases line up with TRBD2. V trimming: 3 bases; J trimming: 7 bases; junction bases outside the gene matches: 4. The CDR3 totals 14 residues. In germline, CDR1 is SGHTA, CDR2 FQGTGA. The CDR3 region is CASSFSGRRNEQFF. CDR3 nucleotide sequence: TGTGCCAGCAGCTTTAGCGGGAGAAGGAATGAGCAGTTCTTC.

The V gene is TRBV7-2, the J gene TRBJ2-3; 10 bases line up with TRBD2. The length of the CDR3 is 18 residues. Unmatched junction bases numbered 17, after V lost 5 bases and J lost 6 bases. Germline CDR1 SGHTA, CDR2 FQGNSA. This CDR3 reads CASSPSPSGRASGDTQYF. The CDR3 nucleotides read TGTGCCAGCAGCCCGAGCCCCAGCGGGAGGGCCTCCGGTGATACGCAGTATTTT.

The chain is built from TRBV2 and TRBJ2-1, with 13 bases lining up with TRBD2. This CDR3 spans 14 amino acids. Losses at the gene ends were 4 bases for V and 8 bases for J; bases not matched to a gene: 2. Germline CDR1 SNHLY, CDR2 FYNNEI. CDR3: CASSGLAGGYEQFF. Written as DNA, the CDR3 is TGTGCCAGCAGTGGACTAGCGGGAGGTTATGAGCAGTTCTTC.

The chain joins TRBV7-2 to TRBJ2-1; TRBD1 aligns across 11 bases. Germline values: CDR1 SGHTA, CDR2 FQGNSA. This CDR3 is built from 15 residues. The V segment lost 4 bases and the J segment 4 bases; nucleotides outside the gene matches: 3. This CDR3 is CASSSGQGGYNEQFF. In DNA, the CDR3 is TGTGCCAGCAGCTCGGGACAGGGGGGGTACAATGAGCAGTTCTTC.

The V gene is TRBV5-1, the J gene TRBJ1-3; D is uncertain. Looked up from germline, CDR1 is SGHRS and CDR2 is YFSETQ. Deletions cut 0 bases from V and 0 bases from J, with 10 bases between. CDR3 length: 16 amino acids. The CDR3 nucleotides read TGCGCCAGCAGCTTGGGTCCCCCGAGCTCTGGAAACACCATATATTTT. Translation: CASSLGPPSSGNTIYF.